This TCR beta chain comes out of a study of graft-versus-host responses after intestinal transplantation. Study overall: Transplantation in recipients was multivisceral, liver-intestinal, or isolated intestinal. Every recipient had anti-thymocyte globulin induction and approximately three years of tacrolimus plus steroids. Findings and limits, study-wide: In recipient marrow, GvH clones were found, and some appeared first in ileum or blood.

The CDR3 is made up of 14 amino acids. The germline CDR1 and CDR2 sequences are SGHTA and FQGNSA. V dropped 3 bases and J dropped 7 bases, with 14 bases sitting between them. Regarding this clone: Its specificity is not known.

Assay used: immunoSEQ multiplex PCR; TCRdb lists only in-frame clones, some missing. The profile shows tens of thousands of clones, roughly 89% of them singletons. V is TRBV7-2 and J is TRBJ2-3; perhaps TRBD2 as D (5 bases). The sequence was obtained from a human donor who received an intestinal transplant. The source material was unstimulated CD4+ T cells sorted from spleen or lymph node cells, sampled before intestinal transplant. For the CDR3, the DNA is TGTGCCAGCAGCTTTGTATTCGGCGGGTATACGCAGTATTTT. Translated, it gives CASSFVFGGYTQYF.